These T cell receptor beta chains were read from a single sample in a study of T cell responses to AZD1222 COVID-19 vaccine. Profiling relied on immunoSEQ multiplex PCR, and the TCRdb table lists in-frame clones only, not all of them. The profile covers fewer than 30,000 clones, with roughly nine tenths appearing a single time and 7.8% taken by the ten largest. This material consisted of peripheral blood, taken 28 days after the second AZD1222 dose. The origin of the receptors is an adult who received the AZD1222 COVID-19 vaccine. Both conserved end residues are part of each CDR3. The D gene is left open where the match is weak. A row's size may be missing; if present it is once, few, many or a size class.

d_gene: -; abundance: -; j_gene: TRBJ1-1; v_gene: TRBV7-9; CDR3aa: CASSLEWEGAEAFF; CDR3nt: TGTGCCAGCAGCTTAGAATGGGAGGGGGCTGAAGCTTTCTTT
d_gene: -; abundance: once; j_gene: TRBJ1-2; v_gene: TRBV20-1; CDR3aa: CSVDRSYGYTF; CDR3nt: TGCAGTGTTGACAGGTCCTATGGCTACACCTTC
d_gene: -; abundance: -; j_gene: TRBJ1-2; v_gene: TRBV7-9; CDR3aa: CASSFTRDYGYTF; CDR3nt: TGTGCCAGCAGCTTTACCAGAGACTATGGCTACACCTTC
d_gene: TRBD1; abundance: -; j_gene: TRBJ1-3; v_gene: TRBV5-1; CDR3aa: CASSLAGTGSSFSGNTIYF; CDR3nt: TGCGCCAGCAGCTTGGCCGGGACAGGGAGTTCCTTCTCTGGAAACACCATATATTTT
d_gene: -; abundance: -; j_gene: TRBJ2-1; v_gene: TRBV30; CDR3aa: CARDGVNHYNEQFF; CDR3nt: TGTGCCCGAGATGGAGTCAACCACTACAATGAGCAGTTCTTC
d_gene: -; abundance: -; j_gene: TRBJ2-7; v_gene: TRBV21-1; CDR3aa: CASSKVWDRLYEQYF; CDR3nt: TGTGCCAGCAGCAAAGTTTGGGACAGGCTCTACGAGCAGTACTTC
d_gene: TRBD2; abundance: -; j_gene: TRBJ2-5; v_gene: TRBV28; CDR3aa: CASSPPAFSGGRETQYF; CDR3nt: TGTGCCAGCAGTCCGCCGGCCTTTAGCGGGGGGCGGGAGACCCAGTACTTC
d_gene: TRBD1; abundance: -; j_gene: TRBJ2-7; v_gene: TRBV10-3; CDR3aa: CAISDDAARGNEQYF; CDR3nt: TGTGCCATCAGTGATGACGCGGCCAGGGGGAACGAGCAGTACTTC
d_gene: -; abundance: -; j_gene: TRBJ2-7; v_gene: TRBV28; CDR3aa: CASSYRAYSYEQYF; CDR3nt: TGTGCCAGCAGTTACAGGGCCTACTCCTACGAGCAGTACTTC
d_gene: TRBD1; abundance: -; j_gene: TRBJ2-7; v_gene: TRBV2; CDR3aa: CASRVNTGGEQYF; CDR3nt: TGTGCCAGCAGAGTAAATACAGGGGGCGAGCAGTACTTC
d_gene: TRBD1; abundance: once; j_gene: TRBJ1-4; v_gene: TRBV27; CDR3aa: CASRTGTGGAVEKLFF; CDR3nt: TGTGCCAGCAGAACCGGGACAGGGGGCGCCGTTGAAAAACTGTTTTTT
d_gene: -; abundance: -; j_gene: TRBJ2-7; v_gene: TRBV13; CDR3aa: CASSSTSGQGGTSNLGYEQYF; CDR3nt: TGTGCCAGCAGCTCCACTAGCGGACAGGGAGGGACTTCGAATTTGGGCTACGAGCAGTACTTC
d_gene: TRBD1; abundance: -; j_gene: TRBJ1-1; v_gene: TRBV3-1/TRBV3-2; CDR3aa: CASSQMAGQGPTEAFF; CDR3nt: TGTGCCAGCAGCCAAATGGCGGGACAGGGGCCCACTGAAGCTTTCTTT